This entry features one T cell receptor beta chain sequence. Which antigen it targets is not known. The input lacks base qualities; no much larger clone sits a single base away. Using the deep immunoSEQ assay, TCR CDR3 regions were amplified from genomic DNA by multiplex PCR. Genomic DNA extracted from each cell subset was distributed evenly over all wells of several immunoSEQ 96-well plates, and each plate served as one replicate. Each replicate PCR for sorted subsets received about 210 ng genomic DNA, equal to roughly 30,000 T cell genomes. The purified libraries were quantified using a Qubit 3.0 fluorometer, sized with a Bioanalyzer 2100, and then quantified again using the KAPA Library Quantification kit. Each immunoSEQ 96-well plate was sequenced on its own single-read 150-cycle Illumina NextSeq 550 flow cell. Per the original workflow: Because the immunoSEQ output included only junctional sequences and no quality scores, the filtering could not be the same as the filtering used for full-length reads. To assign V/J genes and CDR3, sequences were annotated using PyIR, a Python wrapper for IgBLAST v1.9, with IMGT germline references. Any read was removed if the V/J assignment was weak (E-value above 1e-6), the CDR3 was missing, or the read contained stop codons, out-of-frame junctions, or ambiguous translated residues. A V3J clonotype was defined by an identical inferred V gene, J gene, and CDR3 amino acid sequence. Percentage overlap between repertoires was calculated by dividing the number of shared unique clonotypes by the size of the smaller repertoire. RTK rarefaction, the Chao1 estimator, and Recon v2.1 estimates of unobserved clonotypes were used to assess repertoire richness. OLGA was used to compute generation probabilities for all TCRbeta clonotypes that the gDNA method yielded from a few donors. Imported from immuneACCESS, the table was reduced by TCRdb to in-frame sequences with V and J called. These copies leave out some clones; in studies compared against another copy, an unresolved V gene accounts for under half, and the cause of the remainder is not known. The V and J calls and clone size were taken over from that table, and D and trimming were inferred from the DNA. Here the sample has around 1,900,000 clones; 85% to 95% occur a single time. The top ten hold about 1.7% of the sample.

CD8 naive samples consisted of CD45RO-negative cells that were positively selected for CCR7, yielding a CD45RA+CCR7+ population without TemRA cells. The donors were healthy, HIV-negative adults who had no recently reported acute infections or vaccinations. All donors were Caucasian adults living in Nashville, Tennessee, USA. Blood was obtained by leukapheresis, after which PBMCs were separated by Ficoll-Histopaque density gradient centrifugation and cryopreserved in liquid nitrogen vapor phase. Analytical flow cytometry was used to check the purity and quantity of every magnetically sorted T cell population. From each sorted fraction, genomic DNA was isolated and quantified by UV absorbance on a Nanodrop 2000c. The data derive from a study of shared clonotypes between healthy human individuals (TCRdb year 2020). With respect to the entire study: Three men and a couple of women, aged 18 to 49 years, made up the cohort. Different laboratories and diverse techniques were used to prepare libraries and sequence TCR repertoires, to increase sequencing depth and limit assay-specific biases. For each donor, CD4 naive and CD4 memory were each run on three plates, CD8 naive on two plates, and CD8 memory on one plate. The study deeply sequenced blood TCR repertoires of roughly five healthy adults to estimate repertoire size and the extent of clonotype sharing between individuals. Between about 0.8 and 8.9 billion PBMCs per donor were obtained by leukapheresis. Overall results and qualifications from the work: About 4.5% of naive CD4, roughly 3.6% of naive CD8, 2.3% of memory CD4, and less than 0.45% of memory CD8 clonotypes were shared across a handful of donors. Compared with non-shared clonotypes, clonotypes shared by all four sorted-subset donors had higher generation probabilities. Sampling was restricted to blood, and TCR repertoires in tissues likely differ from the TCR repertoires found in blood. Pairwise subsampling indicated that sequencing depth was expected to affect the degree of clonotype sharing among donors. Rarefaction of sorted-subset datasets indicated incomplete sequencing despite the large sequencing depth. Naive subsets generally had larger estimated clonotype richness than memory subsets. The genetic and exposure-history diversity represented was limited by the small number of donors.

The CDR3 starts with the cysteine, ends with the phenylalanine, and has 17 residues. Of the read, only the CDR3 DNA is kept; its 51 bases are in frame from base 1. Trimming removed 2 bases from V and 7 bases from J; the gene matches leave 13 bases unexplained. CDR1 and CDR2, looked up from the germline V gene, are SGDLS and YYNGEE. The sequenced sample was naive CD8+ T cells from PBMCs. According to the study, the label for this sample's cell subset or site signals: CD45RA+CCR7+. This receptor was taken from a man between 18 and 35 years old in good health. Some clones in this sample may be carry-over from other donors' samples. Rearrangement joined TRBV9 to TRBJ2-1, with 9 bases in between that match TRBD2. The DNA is TGTGCCAGCAGCGTCAGGCCGCTAGCGGGATCAAGAAATGAGCAGTTCTTC. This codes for CASSVRPLAGSRNEQFF.